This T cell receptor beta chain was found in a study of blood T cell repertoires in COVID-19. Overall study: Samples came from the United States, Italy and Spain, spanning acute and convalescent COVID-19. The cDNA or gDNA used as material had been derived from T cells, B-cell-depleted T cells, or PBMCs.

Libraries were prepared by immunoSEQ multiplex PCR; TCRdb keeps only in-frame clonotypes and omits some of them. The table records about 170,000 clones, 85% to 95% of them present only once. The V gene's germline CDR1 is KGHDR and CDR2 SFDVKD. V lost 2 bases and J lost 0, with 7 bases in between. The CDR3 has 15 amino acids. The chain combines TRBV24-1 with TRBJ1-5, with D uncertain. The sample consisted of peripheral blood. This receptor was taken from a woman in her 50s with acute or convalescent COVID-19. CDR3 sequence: CATSDSGLSNQPQHF. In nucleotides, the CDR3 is TGTGCCACCAGTGATTCGGGTCTTAGCAATCAGCCCCAGCATTTT.